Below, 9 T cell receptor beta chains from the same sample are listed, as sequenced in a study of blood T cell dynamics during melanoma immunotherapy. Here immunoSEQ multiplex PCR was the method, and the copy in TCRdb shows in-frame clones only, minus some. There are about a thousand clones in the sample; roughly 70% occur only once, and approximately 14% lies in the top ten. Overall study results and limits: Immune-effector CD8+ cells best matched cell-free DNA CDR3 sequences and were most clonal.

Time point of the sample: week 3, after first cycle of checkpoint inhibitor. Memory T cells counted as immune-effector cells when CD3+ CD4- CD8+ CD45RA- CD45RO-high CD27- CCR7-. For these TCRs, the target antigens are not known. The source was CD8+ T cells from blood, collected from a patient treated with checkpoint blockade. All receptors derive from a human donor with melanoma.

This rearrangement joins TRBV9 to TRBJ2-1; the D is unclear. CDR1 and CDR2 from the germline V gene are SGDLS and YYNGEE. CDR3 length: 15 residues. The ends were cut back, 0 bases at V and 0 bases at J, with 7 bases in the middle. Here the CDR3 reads CASSVGRSSYNEQFF. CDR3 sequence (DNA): TGTGCCAGCAGCGTAGGGAGAAGCTCCTACAATGAGCAGTTCTTC.

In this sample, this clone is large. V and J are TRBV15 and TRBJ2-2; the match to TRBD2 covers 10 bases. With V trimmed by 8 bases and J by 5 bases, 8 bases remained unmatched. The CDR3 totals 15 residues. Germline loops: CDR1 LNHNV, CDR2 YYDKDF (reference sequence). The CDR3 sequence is CATARLAGLTGELFF. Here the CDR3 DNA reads TGTGCCACCGCGCGACTAGCGGGTTTGACCGGGGAGCTGTTTTTT.

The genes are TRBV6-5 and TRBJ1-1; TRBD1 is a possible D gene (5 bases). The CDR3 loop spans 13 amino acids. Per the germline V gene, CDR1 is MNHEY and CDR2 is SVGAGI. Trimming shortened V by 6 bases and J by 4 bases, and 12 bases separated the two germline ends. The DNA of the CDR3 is TGTGCCAGCAGATGGAGGGGTGGCACTGAAGCTTTCTTT. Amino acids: CASRWRGGTEAFF.

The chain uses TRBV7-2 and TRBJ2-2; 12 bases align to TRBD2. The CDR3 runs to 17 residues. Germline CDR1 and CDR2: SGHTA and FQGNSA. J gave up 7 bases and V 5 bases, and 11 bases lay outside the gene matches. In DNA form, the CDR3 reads TGTGCCAGCAGCACCCCCACTAGCGGGAGGTTGGACGGGGAGCTGTTTTTT. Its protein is CASSTPTSGRLDGELFF.

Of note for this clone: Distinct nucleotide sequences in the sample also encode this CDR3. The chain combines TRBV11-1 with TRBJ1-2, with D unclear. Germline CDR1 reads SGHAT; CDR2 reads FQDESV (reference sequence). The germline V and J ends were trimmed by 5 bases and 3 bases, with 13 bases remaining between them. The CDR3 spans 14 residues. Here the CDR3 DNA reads TGTGCCAGCAGCCCGATGGACGGTTACTATGGCTACACCTTC. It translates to CASSPMDGYYGYTF.

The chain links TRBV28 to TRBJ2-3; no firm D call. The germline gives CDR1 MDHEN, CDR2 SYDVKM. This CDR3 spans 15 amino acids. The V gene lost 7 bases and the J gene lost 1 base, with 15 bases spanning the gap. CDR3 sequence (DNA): TGTGCCAGCACCCCCTACACCTCTGGCACAGATACGCAGTATTTT. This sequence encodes CASTPYTSGTDTQYF. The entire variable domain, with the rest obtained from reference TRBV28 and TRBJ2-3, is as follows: DVKVTQSSRYLVKRTGEKVFLECVQDMDHENMFWYRQDPGLGLRLIYFSYDVKMKEKGDIPEGYSVSREKKERFSLILESASTNQTSMYLCASTPYTSGTDTQYFGPGTRLTVL.

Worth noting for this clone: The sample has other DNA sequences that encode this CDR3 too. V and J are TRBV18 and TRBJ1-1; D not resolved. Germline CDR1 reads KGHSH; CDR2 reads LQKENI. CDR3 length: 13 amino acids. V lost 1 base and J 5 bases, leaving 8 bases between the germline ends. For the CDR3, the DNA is TGTGCCAGCTCACCACAGGGAGGAACTGAAGCTTTCTTT. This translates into CASSPQGGTEAFF.

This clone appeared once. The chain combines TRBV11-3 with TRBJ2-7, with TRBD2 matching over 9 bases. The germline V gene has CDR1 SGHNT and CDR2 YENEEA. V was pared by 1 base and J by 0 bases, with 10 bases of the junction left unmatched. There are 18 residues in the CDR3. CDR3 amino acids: CASSLVRGAGGPSYEQYF. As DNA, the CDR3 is TGTGCCAGCAGCTTAGTTAGGGGTGCGGGAGGGCCCTCCTACGAGCAGTACTTC.

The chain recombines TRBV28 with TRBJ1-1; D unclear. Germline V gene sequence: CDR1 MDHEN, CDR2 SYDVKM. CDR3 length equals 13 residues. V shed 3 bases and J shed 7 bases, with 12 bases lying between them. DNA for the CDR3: TGTGCCAGCAGTTTGGACGGGCTTTTTGAAGCTTTCTTT. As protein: CASSLDGLFEAFF.